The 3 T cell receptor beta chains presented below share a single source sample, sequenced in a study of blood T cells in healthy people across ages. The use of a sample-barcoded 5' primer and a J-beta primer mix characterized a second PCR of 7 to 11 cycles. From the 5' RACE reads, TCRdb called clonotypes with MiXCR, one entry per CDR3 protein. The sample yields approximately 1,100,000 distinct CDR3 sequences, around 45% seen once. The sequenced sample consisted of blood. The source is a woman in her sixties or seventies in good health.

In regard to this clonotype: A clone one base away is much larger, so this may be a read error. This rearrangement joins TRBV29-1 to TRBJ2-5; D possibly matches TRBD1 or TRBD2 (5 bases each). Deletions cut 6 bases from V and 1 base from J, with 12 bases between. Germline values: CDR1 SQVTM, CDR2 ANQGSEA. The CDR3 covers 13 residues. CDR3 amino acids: CSVSRGTQETQYF. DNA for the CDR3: TGCAGCGTGAGCAGAGGGACCCAAGAGACCCAGTACTTC. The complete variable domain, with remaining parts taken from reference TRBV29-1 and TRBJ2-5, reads SAVISQKPSRDICQRGTSLTIQCQVDSQVTMMFWYRQQPGQSLTLIATANQGSEATYESGFVIDKFPISRPNLTFSTLTVSNMSPEDSSIYLCSVSRGTQETQYFGPGTRLLVL.

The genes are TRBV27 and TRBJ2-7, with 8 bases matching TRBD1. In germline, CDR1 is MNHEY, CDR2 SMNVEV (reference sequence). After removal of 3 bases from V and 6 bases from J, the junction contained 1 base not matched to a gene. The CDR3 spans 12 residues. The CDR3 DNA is TGTGCCAGCAGTTTCGACAGGGGCGAGCAGTACTTC. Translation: CASSFDRGEQYF.

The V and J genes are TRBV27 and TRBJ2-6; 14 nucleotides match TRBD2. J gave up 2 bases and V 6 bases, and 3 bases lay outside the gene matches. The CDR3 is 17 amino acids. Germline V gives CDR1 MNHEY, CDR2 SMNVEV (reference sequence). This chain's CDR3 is CASRPGLAGAGANVLTF. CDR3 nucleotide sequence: TGTGCCAGCAGACCGGGACTAGCGGGAGCTGGGGCCAACGTCCTGACTTTC.